The clone carrying this T cell receptor beta chain appeared a few times. Its antigen remains unidentified. The data are from a study of cytomegalovirus exposure and HLA in healthy donors. The overall study: Of some 410 genotyped donors, 80% to 85% grouped in the Caucasian-associated ancestry cluster. Study-level results: Several of the most significant clusters were apparently associated with common viral pathogens in a later analysis. Per a later analysis, fewer than 20,000 TCR beta sequences showed association with HLA alleles at 0.05 false discovery rate. Most sequenced TCRs were rare (though some public TCRs occurred in many donors).

Germline assignment: CDR1 MNHEY and CDR2 SVGAGI. The CDR3 consists of 15 residues. V lost 5 bases, J lost 5 bases, and 18 bases lay in between. This PCR relied on a set of 60 Vbeta primers and 13 Jbeta primers. The protocol was immunoSEQ multiplex PCR, while the TCRdb copy is restricted to in-frame clones and leaves out a portion. The table includes over 120,000 clones, about 80% detected once. V usage is TRBV6-5 and J usage is TRBJ1-1, with D possibly being TRBD1 (6 bases). Sequencing was done on a sample of PBMCs. This TCR came from a man aged 25 to 40 in good health and CMV-seropositive. The chain's CDR3 is CASSLAGARRTEAFF. The DNA for the CDR3 is TGTGCCAGCAGTCTCGCGGGGGCGCGACGAACTGAAGCTTTCTTT.